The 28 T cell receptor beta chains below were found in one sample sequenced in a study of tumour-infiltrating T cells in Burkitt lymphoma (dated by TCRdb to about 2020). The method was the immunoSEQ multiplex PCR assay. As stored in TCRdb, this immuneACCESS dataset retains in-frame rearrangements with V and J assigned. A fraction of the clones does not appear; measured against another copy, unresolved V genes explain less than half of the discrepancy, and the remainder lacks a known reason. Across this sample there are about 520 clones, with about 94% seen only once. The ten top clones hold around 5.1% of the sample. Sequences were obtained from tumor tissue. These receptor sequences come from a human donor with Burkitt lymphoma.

In nucleotides, the CDR3 is TGTGCCAGCAGTGAAAAAAAGCCCTACAATCAGCCCCAGCATTTT. Translating it yields CASSEKKPYNQPQHF. The rearrangement uses TRBV6-1 and TRBJ1-5; D call uncertain. The CDR3 loop spans 15 amino acids. Trimming removed 2 bases at V and 3 bases at J, with 11 bases between. Looked up from germline, CDR1 is MNHNS and CDR2 is SASEGT.

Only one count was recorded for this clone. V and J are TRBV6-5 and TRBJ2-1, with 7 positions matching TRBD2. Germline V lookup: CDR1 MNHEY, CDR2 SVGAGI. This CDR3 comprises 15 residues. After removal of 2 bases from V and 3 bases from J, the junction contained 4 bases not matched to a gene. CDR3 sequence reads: CASSYAASGYNEQFF. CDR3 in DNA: TGTGCCAGCAGTTACGCGGCTAGCGGCTACAATGAGCAGTTCTTC.

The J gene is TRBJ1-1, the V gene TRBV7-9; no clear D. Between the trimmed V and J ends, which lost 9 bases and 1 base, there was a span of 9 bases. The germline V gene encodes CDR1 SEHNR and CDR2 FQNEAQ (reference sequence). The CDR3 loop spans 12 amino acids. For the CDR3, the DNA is TGTGCCAGTAGGCGGGAGAACACTGAAGCTTTCTTT. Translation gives CASRRENTEAFF.

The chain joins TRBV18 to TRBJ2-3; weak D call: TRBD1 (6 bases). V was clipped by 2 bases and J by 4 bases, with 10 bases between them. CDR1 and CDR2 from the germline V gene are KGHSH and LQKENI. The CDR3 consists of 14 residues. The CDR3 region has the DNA TGTGCCAGCTCACCATTACAGGGTCCAGATACGCAGTATTTT. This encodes CASSPLQGPDTQYF.

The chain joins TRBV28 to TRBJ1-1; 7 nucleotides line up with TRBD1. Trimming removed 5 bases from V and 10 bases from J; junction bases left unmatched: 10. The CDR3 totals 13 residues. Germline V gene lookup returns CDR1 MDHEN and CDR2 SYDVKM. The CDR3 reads CASSTGVGPVAFF. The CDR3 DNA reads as TGTGCCAGCAGTACAGGGGTTGGGCCTGTAGCTTTCTTT.

CDR3 protein: CASSLTQGRRTQYF. CDR3 DNA sequence: TGCGCCAGCAGCTTGACACAGGGTCGTCGTACGCAGTATTTT. V is TRBV5-1 and J is TRBJ2-3, with a tentative D call TRBD1 (6 bases). Trimming took 1 base from V and 8 from J, leaving 14 bases between them. The CDR3 has 14 amino acids. Germline CDR1 and CDR2: SGHRS and YFSETQ.

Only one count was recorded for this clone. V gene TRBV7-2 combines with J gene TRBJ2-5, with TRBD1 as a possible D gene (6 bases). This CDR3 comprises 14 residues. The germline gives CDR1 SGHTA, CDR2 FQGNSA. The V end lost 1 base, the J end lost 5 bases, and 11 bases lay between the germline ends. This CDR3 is CASSLVSRGETQYF. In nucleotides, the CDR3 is TGTGCCAGCAGCTTAGTCAGTAGGGGGGAGACCCAGTACTTC.

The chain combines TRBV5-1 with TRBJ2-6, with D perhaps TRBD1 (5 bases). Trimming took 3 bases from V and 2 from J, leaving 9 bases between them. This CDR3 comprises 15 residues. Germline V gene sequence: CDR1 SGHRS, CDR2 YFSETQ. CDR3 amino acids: CASSWKTAGANVLTF. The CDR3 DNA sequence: TGCGCCAGCAGCTGGAAGACAGCTGGGGCCAACGTCCTGACTTTC. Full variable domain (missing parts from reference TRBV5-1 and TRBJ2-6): KAGVTQTPRYLIKTRGQQVTLSCSPISGHRSVSWYQQTPGQGLQFLFEYFSETQRNKGNFPGRFSGRQFSNSRSEMNVSTLELGDSALYLCASSWKTAGANVLTFGAGSRLTVL.

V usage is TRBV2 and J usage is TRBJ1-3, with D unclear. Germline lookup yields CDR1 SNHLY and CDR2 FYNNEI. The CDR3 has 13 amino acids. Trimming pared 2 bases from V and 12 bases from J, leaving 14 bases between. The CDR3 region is CASSEFVAALIYF. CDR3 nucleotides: TGTGCCAGCAGTGAATTTGTGGCAGCCCTCATATATTTT. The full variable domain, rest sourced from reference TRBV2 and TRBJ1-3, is EPEVTQTPSHQVTQMGQEVILRCVPISNHLYFYWYRQILGQKVEFLVSFYNNEISEKSEIFDDQFSVERPDGSNFTLKIRSTKLEDSAMYFCASSEFVAALIYFGEGSWLTVV.

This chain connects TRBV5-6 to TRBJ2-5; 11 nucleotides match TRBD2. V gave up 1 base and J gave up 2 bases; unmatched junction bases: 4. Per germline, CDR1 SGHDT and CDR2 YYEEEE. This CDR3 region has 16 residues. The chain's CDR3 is CASSLTGLAVQETQYF. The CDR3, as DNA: TGTGCCAGCAGCTTGACGGGACTAGCGGTACAAGAGACCCAGTACTTC. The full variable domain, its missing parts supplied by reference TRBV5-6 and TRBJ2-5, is DAGVTQSPTHLIKTRGQQVTLRCSPKSGHDTVSWYQQALGQGPQFIFQYYEEEERQRGNFPDRFSGHQFPNYSSELNVNALLLGDSALYLCASSLTGLAVQETQYFGPGTRLLVL.

The CDR3 reads CASSPLGREAFF. The DNA of the CDR3 is TGTGCCAGCAGCCCCCTGGGGAGAGAAGCTTTCTTT. This sequence joins TRBV7-9 and TRBJ1-1; no reliable D call. V was clipped by 5 bases and J by 8 bases, with 12 bases between them. CDR3 size: 12 residues. The germline V gene encodes CDR1 SEHNR and CDR2 FQNEAQ (reference sequence).

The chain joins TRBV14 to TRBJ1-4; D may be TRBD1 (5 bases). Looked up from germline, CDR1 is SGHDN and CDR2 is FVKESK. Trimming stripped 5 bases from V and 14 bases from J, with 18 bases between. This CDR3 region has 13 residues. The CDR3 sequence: CASSTKRLGVLFF. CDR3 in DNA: TGTGCCAGCAGCACAAAGCGCTTGGGGGTGCTGTTTTTT. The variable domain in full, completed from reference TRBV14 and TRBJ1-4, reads EAGVTQFPSHSVIEKGQTVTLRCDPISGHDNLYWYRRVMGKEIKFLLHFVKESKQDESGMPNNRFLAERTGGTYSTLKVQPAELEDSGVYFCASSTKRLGVLFFGSGTQLSVL.

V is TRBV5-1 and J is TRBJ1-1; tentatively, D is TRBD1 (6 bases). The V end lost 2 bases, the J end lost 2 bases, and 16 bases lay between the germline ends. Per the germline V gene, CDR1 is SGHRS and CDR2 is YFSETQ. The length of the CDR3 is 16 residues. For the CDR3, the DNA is TGCGCCAGCAGCTTTTTTTCGTCAGGGGACAACACTGAAGCTTTCTTT. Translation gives CASSFFSSGDNTEAFF.

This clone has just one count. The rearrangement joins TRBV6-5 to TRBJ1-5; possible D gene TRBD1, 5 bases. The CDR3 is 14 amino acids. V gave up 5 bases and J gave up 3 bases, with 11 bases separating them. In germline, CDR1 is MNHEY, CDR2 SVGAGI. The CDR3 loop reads CASSRDSLNQPQHF. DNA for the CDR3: TGTGCCAGCAGTCGAGACAGTCTCAATCAGCCCCAGCATTTT.

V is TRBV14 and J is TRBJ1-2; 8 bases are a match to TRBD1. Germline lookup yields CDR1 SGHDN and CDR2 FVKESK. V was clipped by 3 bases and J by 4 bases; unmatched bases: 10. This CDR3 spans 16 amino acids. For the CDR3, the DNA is TGTGCCAGCAGCCACCTGACAGGGGCCCACCTCTATGGCTACACCTTC. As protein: CASSHLTGAHLYGYTF.

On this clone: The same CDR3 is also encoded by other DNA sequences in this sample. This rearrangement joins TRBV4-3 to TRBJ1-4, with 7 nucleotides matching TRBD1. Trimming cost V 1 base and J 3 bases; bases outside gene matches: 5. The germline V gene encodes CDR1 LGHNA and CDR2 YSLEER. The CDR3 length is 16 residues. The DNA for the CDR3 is TGCGCCAGCAGCCAAGGGGACAGTCGGCCTAATGAAAAACTGTTTTTT. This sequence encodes CASSQGDSRPNEKLFF.

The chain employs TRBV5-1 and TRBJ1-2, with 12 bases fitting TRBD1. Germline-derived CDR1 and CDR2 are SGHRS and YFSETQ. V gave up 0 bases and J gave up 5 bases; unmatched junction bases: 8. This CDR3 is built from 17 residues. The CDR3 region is CASSLEGQGAASYGYTF. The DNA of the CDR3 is TGCGCCAGCAGCTTGGAGGGACAGGGGGCGGCCAGTTATGGCTACACCTTC.

CDR3 protein: CASTLGGGGANVLTF. The CDR3 nucleotides are TGTGCCAGTACCCTGGGGGGCGGTGGGGCCAACGTCCTGACTTTC. The chain combines TRBV19 with TRBJ2-6; D is tentatively TRBD1 or TRBD2 (6 bases each). The ends were cut back, 7 bases at V and 3 bases at J, with 13 bases in the middle. Germline lookup yields CDR1 LNHDA and CDR2 SQIVND (reference sequence). The length of the CDR3 is 15 residues.

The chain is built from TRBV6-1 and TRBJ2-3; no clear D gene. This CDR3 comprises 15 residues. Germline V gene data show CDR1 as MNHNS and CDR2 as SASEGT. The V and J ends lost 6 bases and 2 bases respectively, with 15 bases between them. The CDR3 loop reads CASSQTEKPTDTQYF. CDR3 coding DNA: TGTGCCAGCAGCCAGACGGAAAAACCCACAGATACGCAGTATTTT.

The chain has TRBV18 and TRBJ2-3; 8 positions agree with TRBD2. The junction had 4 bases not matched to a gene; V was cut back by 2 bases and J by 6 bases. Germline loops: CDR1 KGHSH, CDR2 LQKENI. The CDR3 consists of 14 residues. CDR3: CASSPWRGDDTQYF. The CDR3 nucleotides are TGTGCCAGCTCACCATGGCGGGGGGATGATACGCAGTATTTT.

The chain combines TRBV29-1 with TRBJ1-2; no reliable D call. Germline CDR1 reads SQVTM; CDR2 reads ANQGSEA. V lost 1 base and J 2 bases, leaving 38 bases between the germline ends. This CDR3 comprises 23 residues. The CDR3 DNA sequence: TGCAGCGTTGAAGTGTGGGGTCTTACGGGCGGACCGGTGCCGACCACCTTCAACTATGGCTACACCTTC. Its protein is CSVEVWGLTGGPVPTTFNYGYTF. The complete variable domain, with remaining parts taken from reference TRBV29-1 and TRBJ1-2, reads SAVISQKPSRDICQRGTSLTIQCQVDSQVTMMFWYRQQPGQSLTLIATANQGSEATYESGFVIDKFPISRPNLTFSTLTVSNMSPEDSSIYLCSVEVWGLTGGPVPTTFNYGYTFGSGTRLTVV.

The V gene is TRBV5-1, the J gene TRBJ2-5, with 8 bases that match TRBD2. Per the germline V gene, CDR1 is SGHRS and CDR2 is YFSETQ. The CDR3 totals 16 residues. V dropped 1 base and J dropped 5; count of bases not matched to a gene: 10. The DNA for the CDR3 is TGCGCCAGCAGCTTGACTAGCGGAACCTTAGGGGAGACCCAGTACTTC. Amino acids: CASSLTSGTLGETQYF.

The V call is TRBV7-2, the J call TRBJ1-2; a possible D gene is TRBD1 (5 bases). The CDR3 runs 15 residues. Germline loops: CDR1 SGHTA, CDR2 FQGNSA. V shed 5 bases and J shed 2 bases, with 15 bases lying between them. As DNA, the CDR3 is TGTGCCAGCAGCCCCCGGGCAGGGAACAACTATGGCTACACCTTC. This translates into CASSPRAGNNYGYTF.

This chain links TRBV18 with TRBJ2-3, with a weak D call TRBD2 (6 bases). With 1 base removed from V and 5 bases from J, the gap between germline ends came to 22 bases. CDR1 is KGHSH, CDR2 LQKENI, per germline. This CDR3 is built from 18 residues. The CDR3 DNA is TGTGCCAGCTCACCACAAATTTTCACTGGAGGGCATATAGATACGCAGTATTTT. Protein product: CASSPQIFTGGHIDTQYF. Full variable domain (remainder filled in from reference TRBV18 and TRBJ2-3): NAGVMQNPRHLVRRRGQEARLRCSPMKGHSHVYWYRQLPEEGLKFMVYLQKENIIDESGMPKERFSAEFPKEGPSILRIQQVVRGDSAAYFCASSPQIFTGGHIDTQYFGPGTRLTVL.

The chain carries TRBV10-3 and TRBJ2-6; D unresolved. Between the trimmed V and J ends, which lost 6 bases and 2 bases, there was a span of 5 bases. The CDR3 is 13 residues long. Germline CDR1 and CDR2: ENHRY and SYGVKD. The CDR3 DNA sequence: TGTGCCATCAGGGAACCTGGGGCCAACGTCCTGACTTTC. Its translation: CAIREPGANVLTF.

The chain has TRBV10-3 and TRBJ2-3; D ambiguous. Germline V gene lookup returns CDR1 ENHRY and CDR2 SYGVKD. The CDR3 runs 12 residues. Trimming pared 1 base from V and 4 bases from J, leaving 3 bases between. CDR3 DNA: TGTGCCATCAGTGAGTATTCAGATACGCAGTATTTT. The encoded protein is CAISEYSDTQYF.

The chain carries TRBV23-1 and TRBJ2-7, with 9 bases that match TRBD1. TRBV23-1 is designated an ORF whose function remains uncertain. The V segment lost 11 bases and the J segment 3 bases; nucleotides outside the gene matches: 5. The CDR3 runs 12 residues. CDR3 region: CAGWDRDYEQYF. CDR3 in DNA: TGCGCCGGATGGGACAGGGACTACGAGCAGTACTTC.

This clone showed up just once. The CDR3 spells CASSLAGDRAEKLFF. The DNA for the CDR3 is TGCGCCAGCAGCTTGGCTGGTGACAGGGCCGAAAAACTGTTTTTT. V usage is TRBV5-1 and J usage is TRBJ1-4, with 7 bases lining up with TRBD1. Germline lookup yields CDR1 SGHRS and CDR2 YFSETQ. The trim removed 0 bases at V and 8 bases at J, leaving 7 bases unmatched. The CDR3 runs 15 residues.